Shown below are 23 T cell receptor beta chains from a single sample sequenced in a study of T cell responses to AZD1222 COVID-19 vaccine. Repertoires were generated with immunoSEQ multiplex PCR, while TCRdb's copy carries only in-frame clones and drops some. The repertoire consists of tens of thousands of clones, with roughly 80% occurring once and the leading ten covering 2.9%. The sequencing used peripheral blood, collected on day 0 of AZD1222 vaccination. Receptor source: an adult in good health.

The CDR3 DNA follows: TGTGCCAGCAGCCTCAGCGGGGGATCGGCGGATACGCAGTATTTT. It is translated as CASSLSGGSADTQYF. The chain links TRBV5-6 to TRBJ2-3, with TRBD2 identical over 8 bases. The J segment lost 6 bases and the V segment lost 4 bases, leaving 10 bases of the junction unmatched. This CDR3 comprises 15 residues. In germline, CDR1 is SGHDT, CDR2 YYEEEE. The whole variable domain, filled in from reference TRBV5-6 and TRBJ2-3, reads DAGVTQSPTHLIKTRGQQVTLRCSPKSGHDTVSWYQQALGQGPQFIFQYYEEEERQRGNFPDRFSGHQFPNYSSELNVNALLLGDSALYLCASSLSGGSADTQYFGPGTRLTVL.

The rearrangement links TRBV9 to TRBJ2-2, with 11 positions matching TRBD2. Germline CDR1 SGDLS, CDR2 YYNGEE. CDR3 length: 15 amino acids. Germline trimming cut 3 bases from V and 5 bases from J; bases unmatched to any gene: 3. CDR3 residues: CASSGSGRETGELFF. The CDR3 coding sequence is TGTGCCAGCAGCGGTAGCGGGAGGGAGACCGGGGAGCTGTTTTTT.

The V and J genes are TRBV6-1 and TRBJ1-5, with 8 bases matching TRBD1. Germline CDR1 and CDR2: MNHNS and SASEGT. CDR3 length: 14 amino acids. Trimming cost V 3 bases and J 6 bases; bases outside gene matches: 4. This CDR3 reads CASSDGTGLQPQHF. In DNA, the CDR3 is TGTGCCAGCAGTGACGGGACAGGTCTTCAGCCCCAGCATTTT.

CDR3 DNA sequence: TGTGCCAGCAGCCAAGGGGCGAATGAGCAGTTCTTC. Translation: CASSQGANEQFF. The chain employs TRBV3-1 (or the pseudogene TRBV3-2) and TRBJ2-1; no clear D. CDR1 and CDR2 (germline): LGHDT, YNNKEL (reference sequence). V lost 1 base and J 7 bases, leaving 5 bases between the germline ends. The CDR3 extends over 12 amino acids.

This chain joins TRBV9 and TRBJ2-1, with 9 nucleotides matching TRBD2. Germline assignment: CDR1 SGDLS and CDR2 YYNGEE. This CDR3 contains 16 residues. With 4 bases clipped from V and 8 bases from J, the junction kept 13 bases outside the gene matches. The CDR3 DNA reads TGTGCCAGCAGCCCAAGGGAGGCGGGGGGGCTCTATGAGCAGTTCTTC. It encodes CASSPREAGGLYEQFF.

The V gene is TRBV5-6, the J gene TRBJ2-7, with 8 positions matching TRBD1. CDR3 size: 16 residues. Unmatched junction bases numbered 9, after V lost 2 bases and J lost 2 bases. From germline, CDR1 is SGHDT and CDR2 YYEEEE. The CDR3 DNA reads TGTGCCAGCAGCTTATCCCGTTTACAGGGGGCCTACGAGCAGTACTTC. Translating gives CASSLSRLQGAYEQYF. Supplemented by reference TRBV5-6 and TRBJ2-7, the full variable domain reads DAGVTQSPTHLIKTRGQQVTLRCSPKSGHDTVSWYQQALGQGPQFIFQYYEEEERQRGNFPDRFSGHQFPNYSSELNVNALLLGDSALYLCASSLSRLQGAYEQYFGPGTRLTVT.

The chain employs TRBV4-3 and TRBJ1-2; D gene ambiguous. V lost 1 base and J lost 4, with 7 bases in between. This CDR3 contains 13 residues. CDR1 is LGHNA, CDR2 YSLEER, per germline. CDR3 sequence (DNA): TGCGCCAGCAGCCAAGGAGTCGGCTATGGCTACACCTTC. This encodes CASSQGVGYGYTF.

V gene TRBV5-4 combines with J gene TRBJ1-2; D gene unclear. Looked up from germline, CDR1 is SGHNT and CDR2 is YYREEE (reference sequence). Trimming took 0 bases from V and 5 from J, leaving 8 bases between them. The CDR3 loop spans 13 amino acids. The CDR3 DNA sequence: TGTGCCAGCAGCTTGGATGGGGAATATGGCTACACCTTC. Translated: CASSLDGEYGYTF.

The rearrangement links TRBV12-3 or TRBV12-4 to TRBJ1-1, with 9 bases that match TRBD1. The trim removed 6 bases at V and 4 bases at J, leaving 3 bases unmatched. The CDR3 loop spans 13 amino acids. DNA of the CDR3: TGTGCCAGCAGGGAGACAGGGGGCACTGAAGCTTTCTTT. It specifies CASRETGGTEAFF.

The chain has TRBV29-1 and TRBJ2-7; 10 bases are shared with TRBD1. Germline V CDR1 and CDR2: SQVTM, ANQGSEA. The CDR3 covers 14 residues. With V trimmed by 2 bases and J by 5 bases, 6 bases remained unmatched. The CDR3 region is CSVERTGGSHEQYF. CDR3 DNA: TGCAGCGTTGAACGGACAGGGGGTTCCCACGAGCAGTACTTC.

The chain employs TRBV4-3 and TRBJ1-2; D uncertain. The germline V gene encodes CDR1 LGHNA and CDR2 YSLEER. The CDR3 sequence is 13 residues long. V gave up 0 bases and J gave up 4 bases, with 6 bases separating them. This CDR3 reads CASSQEGIYGYTF. The CDR3 nucleotides read TGCGCCAGCAGCCAAGAAGGGATCTATGGCTACACCTTC.

J is TRBJ2-5 and V is TRBV27; D tentatively reads TRBD1 or TRBD2 (5 bases each). The CDR3 is made up of 13 amino acids. V was shortened by 4 bases and J by 7 bases, with 13 bases between the two germline ends. Per the germline V gene, CDR1 is MNHEY and CDR2 is SMNVEV (reference sequence). The CDR3 DNA reads TGTGCCAGCAGTTGGTCGGGTGGGGGGACCCAGTACTTC. This codes for CASSWSGGGTQYF.

The rearrangement uses TRBV13 and TRBJ2-1; 14 bases line up with TRBD2. After removal of 6 bases from V and 10 bases from J, the junction contained 8 bases not matched to a gene. Germline V gene sequence: CDR1 PRHDT, CDR2 FYEKMQ (reference sequence). This CDR3 contains 15 residues. CDR3 in amino acids: CASRYGTSGGGEQFF. Written as DNA, the CDR3 is TGTGCCAGCAGATACGGGACTAGCGGGGGAGGGGAGCAGTTCTTC.

The chain carries TRBV4-3 and TRBJ2-2; D is uncertain. Trimming removed 1 base from V and 2 bases from J, with 8 bases in between. This CDR3 region has 15 residues. Germline lookup yields CDR1 LGHNA and CDR2 YSLEER. The CDR3 coding sequence is TGCGCCAGCAGCCAAGTAAACAAAAACACCGGGGAGCTGTTTTTT. Protein sequence: CASSQVNKNTGELFF.

The V gene is TRBV4-1, the J gene TRBJ2-1; D gene ambiguous. V lost 3 bases to trimming and J lost 7 bases, with 10 bases between them. CDR3 length: 13 amino acids. Per germline, CDR1 MGHRA and CDR2 YSYEKL. In DNA, the CDR3 is TGCGCCAGCAGCCAGCTTCCTGTTAATGAGCAGTTCTTC. Translated, it gives CASSQLPVNEQFF.

The V and J genes are TRBV28 and TRBJ2-7; 12 bases map to TRBD2. CDR1 is MDHEN and CDR2 is SYDVKM in the germline V gene. Trimming at V came to 5 bases and at J to 4 bases, leaving 6 bases not matched to a gene. This CDR3 has 15 residues. The CDR3 is CASSPGLAGRYEQYF. CDR3 coding DNA: TGTGCCAGCAGTCCCGGACTAGCGGGACGATACGAGCAGTACTTC.

The rearrangement uses TRBV12-3 or TRBV12-4 and TRBJ2-1, with TRBD1 matching 10 bases. This CDR3 is 13 amino acids long. Trimming removed 6 bases from V and 12 bases from J; junction bases left unmatched: 8. The CDR3 DNA is TGTGCCAGCAGCCCAGGACAGGGGGTATGGCAGTTCTTC. Its translation is CASSPGQGVWQFF.

The CDR3 here is CASSPRGLADAGFEQFF. The CDR3 DNA reads TGTGCCAGCAGTCCTCGAGGACTAGCCGACGCAGGGTTCGAGCAGTTCTTC. V is TRBV27 and J is TRBJ2-1; 8 bases agree with TRBD2. The CDR3 runs to 17 residues. V trimming: 5 bases; J trimming: 10 bases; junction bases outside the gene matches: 19. Germline V gene lookup returns CDR1 MNHEY and CDR2 SMNVEV (reference sequence).

DNA for the CDR3: TGTGCCATCAGTGAGTCGGACACCGGGGAGCTGTTTTTT. It encodes CAISESDTGELFF. The rearrangement uses TRBV10-3 and TRBJ2-2, with unresolved D. Per the germline V gene, CDR1 is ENHRY and CDR2 is SYGVKD. The CDR3 has 13 amino acids. Trimming shortened V by 0 bases and J by 3 bases, and 2 bases separated the two germline ends.

The chain carries TRBV2 and TRBJ2-1, with no clear D. V lost 7 bases, J lost 9 bases, and 10 bases lay in between. The CDR3 length is 11 residues. Germline CDR1 is SNHLY and CDR2 is FYNNEI. The CDR3 protein is CASTSGSEQFF. The CDR3 coding sequence is TGTGCCAGCACCTCCGGTAGTGAGCAGTTCTTC. The full variable domain, rest sourced from reference TRBV2 and TRBJ2-1, is EPEVTQTPSHQVTQMGQEVILRCVPISNHLYFYWYRQILGQKVEFLVSFYNNEISEKSEIFDDQFSVERPDGSNFTLKIRSTKLEDSAMYFCASTSGSEQFFGPGTRLTVL.

The V and J genes are TRBV10-3 and TRBJ2-5; D is possibly TRBD2 (7 bases). The V and J ends lost 10 bases and 4 bases respectively, with 19 bases between them. Germline-derived CDR1 and CDR2 are ENHRY and SYGVKD. The CDR3 runs 14 residues. The DNA for the CDR3 is TGTGCCAGCATGGGGGGCGTAGCGGGAGAGACCCAGTACTTC. This translates into CASMGGVAGETQYF.

The chain employs TRBV5-1 and TRBJ2-1; TRBD2 agrees at 11 bases. The CDR3 runs 15 residues. Germline CDR1 is SGHRS and CDR2 is YFSETQ. V lost 0 bases and J lost 4; bases outside the gene matches: 0. The CDR3 nucleotides read TGCGCCAGCAGCTTGGGGACTAGCGGGTACAATGAGCAGTTCTTC. Translated, it gives CASSLGTSGYNEQFF.

As regards this clone: Other DNA sequences in this specimen translate into the identical CDR3. V and J are TRBV3-1 (or the pseudogene TRBV3-2) and TRBJ2-7; D gene uncertain. The CDR3 is 12 amino acids. V was trimmed by 0 bases and J by 3 bases, leaving 3 bases between them. Germline-derived CDR1 and CDR2 are LGHDT and YNNKEL (reference sequence). The CDR3 here is CASSQEGYEQYF. The CDR3 coding sequence is TGTGCCAGCAGCCAAGAAGGCTACGAGCAGTACTTC.